The text below deals with one T cell receptor beta chain. The data are from a study of blood T cell repertoires in COVID-19. Background on the study: COVID-19 samples collected from the United States, Italy and Spain covered acute and convalescent phases.

V was clipped by 6 bases and J by 0 bases, with 12 bases between them. CDR1 and CDR2 from the germline V gene are SQVTM and ANQGSEA. CDR3 length: 14 amino acids. Per the original data handling: Nucleated cell number was recorded as an estimate derived from reference gene primer amplification. Data came from immunoSEQ multiplex PCR; TCRdb stores just in-frame clones and leaves some out. Clone size and V and J calls were adopted from that table, with D and trimming inferred from the DNA. The sample contains 90,000 to 130,000 clones, about 75% of which appear only once. This chain links TRBV29-1 with TRBJ2-1, with D hard to call. The TCR originated in a woman aged 80 or over with active or convalescent COVID-19. The sample comprised peripheral blood. CDR3 sequence reads: CSVPKPLSYNEQFF. DNA for the CDR3: TGCAGCGTGCCGAAGCCCCTCTCCTACAATGAGCAGTTCTTC.